The rows below give T cell receptor beta chains drawn from one sample of a study of blood T cell repertoires in COVID-19. The repertoire was sequenced with immunoSEQ multiplex PCR; TCRdb's copy has only in-frame clones and lacks some. The top ten clones hold around 3.3% of a sample with about 120,000 clones, roughly 85% of them seen once. The sample comprised peripheral blood. The receptors here all came from a man aged 40-49 years with acute or convalescent COVID-19. Both conserved end residues are part of each CDR3. Each record gives: clone size, D gene, J gene, V gene, CDR3 DNA, CDR3 protein. A D gene is named only where the DNA matches it firmly. Expanded clones get a size class; other rows say once, few or many, or leave the size out.

>once|.|TRBJ2-2|TRBV10-3
TGTGCCATCAGTGATGACAGGAACGCCGGGGAGCTGTTTTTT
CAISDDRNAGELFF
>.|.|TRBJ1-4|TRBV2
TGTGCCAGCAGTGAAGATGCGGGTTTAGGCCTGACTGAACTGTTTTTT
CASSEDAGLGLTELFF
>few|TRBD1|TRBJ2-3|TRBV30
TGTGCCTGGAGTGTACCCGGGACAGGGGTTGATACGCAGTATTTT
CAWSVPGTGVDTQYF
>.|TRBD2|TRBJ2-5|TRBV7-2
TGTGCCAGCAGCTTAGGGGTTAGCGGGGGACCACAAGAGACCCAGTACTTC
CASSLGVSGGPQETQYF
>.|.|TRBJ2-7|TRBV6-1
TGTGCCAGCAGTGATATAAGGAGTGGTATAAGAGCGGAGCAGTACTTC
CASSDIRSGIRAEQYF
>.|.|TRBJ2-4|TRBV7-9
TGTGCCAGCAGCTCTCAGACGACTGGCAAAAACATTCAGTACTTC
CASSSQTTGKNIQYF
>.|.|TRBJ2-2|TRBV4-1
TGCGCCAGCAGCCAAGATGCGACAGCTACCGGGGAGCTGTTTTTT
CASSQDATATGELFF
>.|.|TRBJ1-5|TRBV7-9
TGTGCCAGCAGCCGGACAGCCCGGCAGCCCCAGCATTTT
CASSRTARQPQHF
>.|.|TRBJ2-1|TRBV19
TGTGCCAGTAGTATCACTATCTATCTCTACAATGAGCAGTTCTTC
CASSITIYLYNEQFF
>once|.|TRBJ2-5|TRBV2
TGTGCCAGCAGTGCGGGGGAGAAAACAATGGAGACCCAGTACTTC
CASSAGEKTMETQYF
>.|TRBD2|TRBJ2-1|TRBV27
TGTGCCAGCACCACAATTGGACTAGGAGTGCAGTTCTTC
CASTTIGLGVQFF
>.|.|TRBJ1-4|TRBV7-8
TGTGCCAGCAGCTTACGCCAATCAGGGAATCCAACTAATGAAAAACTGTTTTTT
CASSLRQSGNPTNEKLFF
>.|.|TRBJ1-1|TRBV15
TGTGCCACCAGCAGTGGCGCCACGCGACTTACGAACACTGAAGCTTTCTTT
CATSSGATRLTNTEAFF
>few|TRBD1|TRBJ1-2|TRBV3-1/TRBV3-2
TGTGCCAGCAGCCCCCGGGACAGGGTTGGCTACACCTTC
CASSPRDRVGYTF
>.|.|TRBJ2-2|TRBV6-1
TGTGCCAGCAGTGAAGGCGCGGTGAACACCGGGGAGCTGTTTTTT
CASSEGAVNTGELFF
>.|TRBD1|TRBJ1-1|TRBV5-1
TGCGCCAGCAGCTTACAGGGGATCGGGGCGAACACTGAAGCTTTCTTT
CASSLQGIGANTEAFF
>.|.|TRBJ2-1|TRBV29-1
TGCAGCGTTGTAGGTTCGGGGTACAATGAGCAGTTCTTC
CSVVGSGYNEQFF
>.|.|TRBJ1-1|TRBV7-2
TGTGCCAGCAGCACCCGACGGGAGAACACTGAAGCTTTCTTT
CASSTRRENTEAFF
>.|.|TRBJ1-2|TRBV30
TGTGCCTGTGAGAACTCCTATGGCTACACCTTC
CACENSYGYTF
>.|TRBD2|TRBJ2-2|TRBV6-2/TRBV6-3
TGTGCCAGCAGTTACAAGCGGGGGGGCCCGCAAACCGGGGAGCTGTTTTTT
CASSYKRGGPQTGELFF
>.|.|TRBJ1-1|TRBV4-1
TGCGCCAGCAGCCAAGGGGAGCTCATGAACACTGAAGCTTTCTTT
CASSQGELMNTEAFF
>few|.|TRBJ1-5|TRBV18
TGTGCCAGCTCACCAGTATTGAATCAGCCCCAGCATTTT
CASSPVLNQPQHF
>.|.|TRBJ1-1|TRBV2
TGTGCCAGCAGGCGGCCTTTCGAAGCTTTCTTT
CASRRPFEAFF
>few|.|TRBJ2-7|TRBV11-2
TGTGCCAGCAGCTTAAAAGGACAGCATCTCTACGAGCAGTACTTC
CASSLKGQHLYEQYF
>.|.|TRBJ1-2|TRBV4-1
TGCGCCAGCAGCCAAGGAGGGCAGGTCATTGAGGGCTACACCTTC
CASSQGGQVIEGYTF
>.|TRBD2|TRBJ2-7|TRBV6-4
TGTGCCAGCAGTGAACTAGCGGGGGGGCCCGCGTACTTC
CASSELAGGPAYF
>.|TRBD1|TRBJ1-5|TRBV3-1/TRBV3-2
TGTGCCAGCAGCCTGACAGGGGAAGGGAATCAGCCCCAGCATTTT
CASSLTGEGNQPQHF
>once|.|TRBJ2-6|TRBV11-2
TGTGCCAGCAGCCTCCTAGGGGGCGCGGGGGGGGCCAACGTCCTGACTTTC
CASSLLGGAGGANVLTF
>.|TRBD2|TRBJ2-3|TRBV5-1
TGCGCCAGCTCAGGGGGACTAGCTACAGATACGCAGTATTTT
CASSGGLATDTQYF
>.|.|TRBJ2-7|TRBV5-8
TGTGCCAGCAGCTTTGGGGCCCGGTGGGAGCAGTACTTC
CASSFGARWEQYF
>.|TRBD2|TRBJ2-3|TRBV13
TGTGCCAGCAGCTTAGTCGGACTAGCGGACACAGATACGCAGTATTTT
CASSLVGLADTDTQYF
>.|TRBD1|TRBJ2-2|TRBV7-2
TGTGCCAGCGGGAAGGGACAGGGAGGCGGCGGGGAGCTGTTTTTT
CASGKGQGGGGELFF
>few|.|TRBJ2-3|TRBV6-5
TGTGCCAGCAGTTACTCTCTAGCCGCAGATACGCAGTATTTT
CASSYSLAADTQYF